The source of this T cell receptor beta chain is a study of cytomegalovirus exposure and HLA in healthy donors. Study at large: Early release data held 85 million or so unique TCRs from HLA-typed donors. Broader study findings: The later analysis indicated that the majority of CMV-associated TCR beta chains appeared HLA-restricted.

The PCR contained 60 Vbeta and 13 Jbeta primers. TCRdb's copy holds only in-frame clones and misses some; the assay was immunoSEQ multiplex PCR. The sample has about 150,000 clones; around 75% are singletons. The CDR3 is made up of 15 amino acids. The ends lost 4 bases at V and 6 bases at J; junction bases unmatched: 8. Germline loops: CDR1 SGHNT, CDR2 YYREEE (reference sequence). Concerning this clone: Its specificity is unknown.

This clonotype was sampled from a woman aged 18-29 years in good health and CMV-seronegative. The gene calls are TRBV5-4 and TRBJ2-4; 9 nucleotides match TRBD1. Sequencing used PBMCs. CDR3 sequence (DNA): TGTGCCAGCAGCCCGGCCGGGACAGGGAGAAACATTCAGTACTTC. Amino acids: CASSPAGTGRNIQYF.